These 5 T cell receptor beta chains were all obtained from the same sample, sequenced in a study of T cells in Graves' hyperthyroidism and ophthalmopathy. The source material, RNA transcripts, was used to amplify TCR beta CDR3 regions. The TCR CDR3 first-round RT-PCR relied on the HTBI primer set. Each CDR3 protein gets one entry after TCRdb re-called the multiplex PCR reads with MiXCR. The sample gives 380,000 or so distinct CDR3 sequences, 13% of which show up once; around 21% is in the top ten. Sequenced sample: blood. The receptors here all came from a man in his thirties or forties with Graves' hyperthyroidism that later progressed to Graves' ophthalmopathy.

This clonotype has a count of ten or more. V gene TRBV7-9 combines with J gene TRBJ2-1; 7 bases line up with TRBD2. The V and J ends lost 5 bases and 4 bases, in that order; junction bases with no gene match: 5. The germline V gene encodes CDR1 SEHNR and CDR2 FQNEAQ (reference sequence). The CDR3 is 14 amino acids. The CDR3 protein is CASSLERGYNEQFF. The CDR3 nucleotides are TGTGCCAGCAGCCTCGAGCGGGGATACAATGAGCAGTTCTTC.

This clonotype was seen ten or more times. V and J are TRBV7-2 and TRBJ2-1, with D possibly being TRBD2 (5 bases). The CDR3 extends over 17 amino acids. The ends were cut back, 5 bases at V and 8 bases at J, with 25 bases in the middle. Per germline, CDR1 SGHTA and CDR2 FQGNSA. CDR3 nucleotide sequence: TGTGCCAGCAGCCCCCGGTTGGCGGCGCGGGCAGGAGATGAGCAGTTCTTC. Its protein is CASSPRLAARAGDEQFF.

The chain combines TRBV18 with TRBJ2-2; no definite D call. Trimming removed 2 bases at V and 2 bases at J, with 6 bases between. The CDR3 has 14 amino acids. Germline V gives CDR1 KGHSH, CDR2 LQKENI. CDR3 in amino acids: CASSPRSNTGELFF. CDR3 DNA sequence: TGTGCCAGCTCACCAAGGTCCAACACCGGGGAGCTGTTTTTT.

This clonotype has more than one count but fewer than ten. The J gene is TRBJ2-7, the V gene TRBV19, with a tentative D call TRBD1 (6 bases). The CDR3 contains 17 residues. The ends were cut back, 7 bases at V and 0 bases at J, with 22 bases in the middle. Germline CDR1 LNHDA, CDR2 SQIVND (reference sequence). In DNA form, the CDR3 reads TGTGCCAGTACCAGGAAAGGGGGTCAACTTAACTCCTACGAGCAGTACTTC. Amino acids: CASTRKGGQLNSYEQYF.

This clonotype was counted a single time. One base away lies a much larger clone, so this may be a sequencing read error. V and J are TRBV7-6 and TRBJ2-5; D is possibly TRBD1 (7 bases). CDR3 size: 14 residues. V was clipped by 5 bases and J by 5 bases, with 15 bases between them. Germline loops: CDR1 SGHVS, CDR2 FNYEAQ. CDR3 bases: TGTGCCAGCAGCGTCGCGACAGGGAGGGAGACCCAGTACTTC. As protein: CASSVATGRETQYF.